Reported below is one T cell receptor beta chain. The content of samples before DNA extraction was roughly 0.95-11 million cryopreserved PBMC. Sequencing used immunoSEQ v3.0 at survey level. Data came from immunoSEQ multiplex PCR; TCRdb stores just in-frame clones and leaves some out. The sample lists about 25,000 clones; around 82% were seen once. These data are taken from a study of long-term antiretroviral therapy in people with HIV. In germline, CDR1 is MNHNY, CDR2 SVGAGI (reference sequence). Trimming left V 6 bases short and J 1 base short, with 16 bases between. The CDR3 runs to 16 residues. The chain employs TRBV6-6 and TRBJ1-5; TRBD1 might be the D (5 bases). The source material was unsorted PBMCs, sampled 3 years after starting antiretroviral therapy. The sequence came from a man aged 18 to 29 with HIV. The CDR3 DNA is TGTGCCAGCAGCCGCGGGGGGGAGTTGAGCAATCAGCCCCAGCATTTT. This translates into CASSRGGELSNQPQHF.